A selection of T cell receptor beta chains follows, all from one sample in a study of post-analysis software for immune sequencing data. TCRdb processed the PCR reads anew with MiXCR; each CDR3 protein has one entry. The sample lists roughly 400,000 distinct CDR3 sequences, approximately 39% occurring once. Sequencing input: blood. All receptors come from a girl between 2 and 10 years old with multiple sclerosis. Each CDR3 is given with its conserved first and last residue. A D gene is named only where the DNA matches it firmly. Clone size is stated in some rows and not others, as once, few, many or a class when expanded.

j_gene: TRBJ2-5
d_gene: TRBD1
abundance: -
v_gene: TRBV10-1
CDR3nt: TGCGCCAGCGTTGACAGGGAAGGCAATGGGCTGCGCCGTTCCCCCAAGCAGTACTTC
CDR3aa: CASVDREGNGLRRSPKQYF

j_gene: TRBJ2-3
d_gene: -
abundance: -
v_gene: TRBV29-1
CDR3nt: TGCAGCGTTGAAGGCGTCCGGAGCACTGATACGCAGTATTTT
CDR3aa: CSVEGVRSTDTQYF

j_gene: TRBJ2-1
d_gene: TRBD2
abundance: -
v_gene: TRBV4-1
CDR3nt: TGCGCCAGCAGCCAAGATCAGGAGACTAGCGGTATCAATGAGCAGTTCTTC
CDR3aa: CASSQDQETSGINEQFF

j_gene: TRBJ2-5
d_gene: TRBD1
abundance: -
v_gene: TRBV6-1
CDR3nt: TGTGCCAGCAGTGTACTGTCAGGGGGACAGACCCAGTACTTC
CDR3aa: CASSVLSGGQTQYF

j_gene: TRBJ1-2
d_gene: TRBD1
abundance: -
v_gene: TRBV6-5
CDR3nt: TGTGCCAGCAGTCTCGACAGGGGGCGAAGCTACACCTTC
CDR3aa: CASSLDRGRSYTF

j_gene: TRBJ1-2
d_gene: -
abundance: -
v_gene: TRBV27
CDR3nt: TGTGCCAGCAGTTTATCGGTGGAGGGGCTACTAAACTATGGCTACACCTTC
CDR3aa: CASSLSVEGLLNYGYTF

j_gene: TRBJ2-1
d_gene: TRBD1
abundance: -
v_gene: TRBV10-1
CDR3nt: TGCGCCAGCAGTCTAATCCGGGACAGCTCCTACAATGAGCAGTTCTTC
CDR3aa: CASSLIRDSSYNEQFF

j_gene: TRBJ2-3
d_gene: TRBD1
abundance: few
v_gene: TRBV9
CDR3nt: TGTGCCAGCAGCGTAGCTCAGGGGGCAGATACGCAGTATTTT
CDR3aa: CASSVAQGADTQYF

j_gene: TRBJ1-1
d_gene: -
abundance: -
v_gene: TRBV6-2/TRBV6-3
CDR3nt: TGTGCCAGCAGAAAGACAGAGAAAGCTTTCTTT
CDR3aa: CASRKTEKAFF

j_gene: TRBJ2-3
d_gene: TRBD2
abundance: few
v_gene: TRBV6-2/TRBV6-3
CDR3nt: TGTGCCAGCAGTTGCGGACTAGCGGGAGATACGCAGTATTTT
CDR3aa: CASSCGLAGDTQYF

j_gene: TRBJ2-5
d_gene: -
abundance: -
v_gene: TRBV29-1
CDR3nt: TGCAGCGTTGATAGTGGGGAGGAGGAGACCCAGTACTTC
CDR3aa: CSVDSGEEETQYF

j_gene: TRBJ1-1
d_gene: -
abundance: -
v_gene: TRBV29-1
CDR3nt: TGCAGCGTATCACACGTGAACACTGAAGCTTTCTTT
CDR3aa: CSVSHVNTEAFF

j_gene: TRBJ2-7
d_gene: -
abundance: few
v_gene: TRBV29-1
CDR3nt: TGCAGCGTTGAGGTACAGGACCCCTTCTACGAGCAGTACTTC
CDR3aa: CSVEVQDPFYEQYF

j_gene: TRBJ2-7
d_gene: TRBD2
abundance: once
v_gene: TRBV28
CDR3nt: TGTGCCAGCACCCTCAGTGGGACTAGCGGCTTCTACGAGCAGTACTTC
CDR3aa: CASTLSGTSGFYEQYF

j_gene: TRBJ2-1
d_gene: TRBD2
abundance: -
v_gene: TRBV7-9
CDR3nt: TGTGCCAGCAGCCCTAGCGGGTCGAGCTCCTACAATGAGCAGTTCTTC
CDR3aa: CASSPSGSSSYNEQFF

j_gene: TRBJ2-1
d_gene: -
abundance: -
v_gene: TRBV5-6
CDR3nt: TGTGCCAGCAGCTTTGGTCCAGGGACCTACAATGAGCAGTTCTTC
CDR3aa: CASSFGPGTYNEQFF

j_gene: TRBJ2-7
d_gene: -
abundance: -
v_gene: TRBV21-1
CDR3nt: TGTGCCAGCAGCAAAGTTGCCAGGGCGGTCTGCGAGCAGTACTTC
CDR3aa: CASSKVARAVCEQYF

j_gene: TRBJ2-3
d_gene: TRBD2
abundance: few
v_gene: TRBV18
CDR3nt: TGTGCCAGCTCACCACGGGCCGGGGGGAGCACAGATACGCAGTATTTT
CDR3aa: CASSPRAGGSTDTQYF

j_gene: TRBJ2-4
d_gene: TRBD1
abundance: -
v_gene: TRBV12-3/TRBV12-4
CDR3nt: TGTGCCAGCAGTTTCGCGGGACAGGGGAACATTCAGTACTTC
CDR3aa: CASSFAGQGNIQYF

j_gene: TRBJ2-6
d_gene: -
abundance: once
v_gene: TRBV20-1
CDR3nt: TGCAGTGCTAGAGCCGCCGGACTCGCACTCTCTGGGGCCAACGTCCTGACTTTC
CDR3aa: CSARAAGLALSGANVLTF

j_gene: TRBJ2-7
d_gene: -
abundance: -
v_gene: TRBV28
CDR3nt: TGTGCCAGCAGTTCGGGACTCAACGAGCAGTACTTC
CDR3aa: CASSSGLNEQYF

j_gene: TRBJ2-1
d_gene: TRBD2
abundance: -
v_gene: TRBV12-3/TRBV12-4
CDR3nt: TGTGCCAGCAGCTGGGCCCTCCTAGCGGTAGTGGGCTATGAGCAGTTCTTC
CDR3aa: CASSWALLAVVGYEQFF

j_gene: TRBJ2-2
d_gene: -
abundance: once
v_gene: TRBV7-9
CDR3nt: TGTGCCAGCAGCCCCACGGGACCGAACACCGGGGAGCTGTTTTTT
CDR3aa: CASSPTGPNTGELFF

j_gene: TRBJ1-2
d_gene: TRBD1
abundance: few
v_gene: TRBV29-1
CDR3nt: TGCAGCTACCAGACAGGGAACAACTATGGCTACACCTTC
CDR3aa: CSYQTGNNYGYTF

j_gene: TRBJ1-5
d_gene: -
abundance: -
v_gene: TRBV12-3/TRBV12-4
CDR3nt: TGTGCCAGCAGTGGCCGGGCGGCTCCAGGACAGCCCCAGCATTTT
CDR3aa: CASSGRAAPGQPQHF

j_gene: TRBJ1-5
d_gene: -
abundance: -
v_gene: TRBV28
CDR3nt: TGTGCCAGCAGCCCAGGGACGGACACTAATCAGCCCCAGCATTTT
CDR3aa: CASSPGTDTNQPQHF

j_gene: TRBJ2-1
d_gene: -
abundance: -
v_gene: TRBV5-5
CDR3nt: TGTGCCAGCAGCTTTCAGACTAGTAACAATGAGCAGTTCTTC
CDR3aa: CASSFQTSNNEQFF

j_gene: TRBJ1-6
d_gene: -
abundance: -
v_gene: TRBV27
CDR3nt: TGTGCCAGCAGTAGAGGATATTCACCCCTCCACTTT
CDR3aa: CASSRGYSPLHF

j_gene: TRBJ2-4
d_gene: -
abundance: many
v_gene: TRBV11-2
CDR3nt: TGTGCCAGCAGCAGACAGTGGGGGGCCAAAAACATTCAGTACTTC
CDR3aa: CASSRQWGAKNIQYF

j_gene: TRBJ1-2
d_gene: -
abundance: -
v_gene: TRBV4-1
CDR3nt: TGCGCCAGCAGCCAAGATCGCAACTATGGCTACACCTTC
CDR3aa: CASSQDRNYGYTF

j_gene: TRBJ2-5
d_gene: TRBD2
abundance: few
v_gene: TRBV7-6
CDR3nt: TGTGCCAGCAGCTCTTCAACCCCCGGGACTAGCGGGAGTATCGTAGAGACCCAGTACTTC
CDR3aa: CASSSSTPGTSGSIVETQYF

j_gene: TRBJ1-2
d_gene: TRBD1
abundance: -
v_gene: TRBV10-1
CDR3nt: TGCGCCAGCAGTGAACAAGTGACAGGGGTTCAGAACTATGGCTACACCTTC
CDR3aa: CASSEQVTGVQNYGYTF

j_gene: TRBJ2-1
d_gene: TRBD1
abundance: many
v_gene: TRBV6-1
CDR3nt: TGTGCCAGCAGTGTATACAGGGGAGTGGAGGAGCAGTTCTTC
CDR3aa: CASSVYRGVEEQFF

j_gene: TRBJ2-1
d_gene: -
abundance: few
v_gene: TRBV24-1
CDR3nt: TGTGCCACCGCCGGACTAATTTCCAATGAGCAGTTCTTC
CDR3aa: CATAGLISNEQFF

j_gene: TRBJ1-2
d_gene: TRBD1
abundance: -
v_gene: TRBV2
CDR3nt: TGTGCCAGCCAATTAACAGGGGATGGGATAAAGGGCTGCACCTTC
CDR3aa: CASQLTGDGIKGCTF

j_gene: TRBJ1-1
d_gene: TRBD1
abundance: few
v_gene: TRBV12-3/TRBV12-4
CDR3nt: TGTGCCAGCAGTTACCGGGACAGGGGAAAACCCCCCGAAGCTTTCTTT
CDR3aa: CASSYRDRGKPPEAFF

j_gene: TRBJ2-7
d_gene: TRBD1
abundance: -
v_gene: TRBV28
CDR3nt: TGTGCCAGCAGTTTGGGACAGTCTCCATACGAGCAGTACTTC
CDR3aa: CASSLGQSPYEQYF

j_gene: TRBJ2-1
d_gene: TRBD1
abundance: -
v_gene: TRBV20-1
CDR3nt: TGCAGCCCTCGACAGGGGGCGGATGAGCAGTTCTTC
CDR3aa: CSPRQGADEQFF

j_gene: TRBJ2-5
d_gene: -
abundance: once
v_gene: TRBV28
CDR3nt: TGTGCCAGTACCAGAGGTCCCCAAGAGACCCAGTACTTC
CDR3aa: CASTRGPQETQYF

j_gene: TRBJ2-1
d_gene: TRBD1
abundance: -
v_gene: TRBV29-1
CDR3nt: TGCAGCGTTGCACAACTGTACACGGACAGGGGGCGGTACAATGAGCAGTTCTTC
CDR3aa: CSVAQLYTDRGRYNEQFF

j_gene: TRBJ1-2
d_gene: -
abundance: -
v_gene: TRBV10-3
CDR3nt: TGTGCCATCAGTGAGCCGAAGGGGTCCGGAGGGGCTATTTTTGGCTACACCTTC
CDR3aa: CAISEPKGSGGAIFGYTF

j_gene: TRBJ2-1
d_gene: TRBD1
abundance: -
v_gene: TRBV6-5
CDR3nt: TGTGCCAGCAGTGGGGACAGGGCCAACGAGCAGTTCTTC
CDR3aa: CASSGDRANEQFF

j_gene: TRBJ1-2
d_gene: -
abundance: -
v_gene: TRBV6-5
CDR3nt: TGTGCCAGCAGTTACTCGTCGGGGAAGTATGGCTACACCTTC
CDR3aa: CASSYSSGKYGYTF

j_gene: TRBJ1-2
d_gene: TRBD1
abundance: -
v_gene: TRBV15
CDR3nt: TGTGCCACCAGCAGAGCGGGACAGGGGGCGTTTGGCTACACCTTC
CDR3aa: CATSRAGQGAFGYTF

j_gene: TRBJ2-1
d_gene: TRBD2
abundance: -
v_gene: TRBV7-2
CDR3nt: TGTGCCAGCAGCTCATATGGGGGGGTTGAGCAGTTCTTC
CDR3aa: CASSSYGGVEQFF

j_gene: TRBJ2-4
d_gene: -
abundance: -
v_gene: TRBV2
CDR3nt: TGTGCCAGCAAACGGACACGGGGGTACTTC
CDR3aa: CASKRTRGYF